This T cell receptor (delta chain) comes out of a study of gamma-delta chains in newborns, infants, children. Background on the study: Microbial exposure reportedly drives polyclonal innate γδ T cell expansion after birth.

This CDR3 is built from 17 residues. Germline CDR1 is GEAIGNYY and CDR2 is EKD. V shed 1 base and J 0 bases; nucleotides not matched to a gene: 5. TCRdb reanalyzed the reads using CATT. The sample lists approximately 12,000 delta-chain clones, about 8.6% occurring once. The J gene is TRDJ2, the V gene TRDV2, with 9 bases identical to TRDD3. The sequenced sample was blood. The receptor was isolated from a child who was a newborn, infant or young child, either healthy, febrile or measles-vaccinated (not recorded which). The CDR3 nucleotides read TGTGCCTGTGACACGCTGGGGGATGGTCCTTTGACAGCACAACTCTTCTTT. Translation gives CACDTLGDGPLTAQLFF.